This TCR beta chain comes out of a study of memory CD4+ T cells and cytomegalovirus serostatus. Study-level points and caveats: Suggested: most of the CMV-linked TCR signature lies in CD4+ memory cells.

Concerning this clone: Its antigen is currently unknown.

Method: immunoSEQ multiplex PCR; TCRdb's copy keeps in-frame clones and lacks some. The data hold 50,000 to 65,000 clones, with over 60% observed a single time. Single viable CD3+CD4+CD8-CD45RO+ cells were sorted as the memory CD4+ T cells. The sequence was collected from an adult in good health and CMV-seropositive. The specimen sequenced was memory CD4+ T cells from blood.

CDR3 bases: TGTGCCAGCGGGACCCTAACCGGGCCTCGGCCCTACGAGCAGTACTTC. Encoded protein: CASGTLTGPRPYEQYF. The V call is TRBV7-9, the J call TRBJ2-7; D may correspond to TRBD1 or TRBD2 (5 bases each). CDR3 size: 16 residues. Germline-derived CDR1 and CDR2 are SEHNR and FQNEAQ (reference sequence). Trimming took 8 bases from V and 2 from J, leaving 22 bases between them.